A single sample gave rise to the 17 T cell receptor beta chains below, sequenced in a study of human T cells and chemical hapten exposure. Documented time point: patch test 2, 6 weeks after DPC sensitization. Treatment in this sample: therapeutic diphenylcyclopropenone sensitization with weekly scalp DPC. TCRdb reprocessed the RACE reads via MiXCR and lists one record per CDR3 protein. The sample consists of approximately 350,000 distinct CDR3 sequences, roughly 6% of them appearing once. The input for sequencing was whole blood, taken in connection with sensitization to the hapten diphenylcyclopropenone (DPC). The receptors stem from a young woman with alopecia areata. Some clones in this sample may be carry-over from other donors' samples.

This clonotype has a count of ten or more. The chain carries TRBV7-8 and TRBJ1-4; D is uncertain. CDR1 is SGHVS and CDR2 is FQNEAQ in the germline V gene. Trimming took off 5 bases at V and 3 bases at J, with 10 bases between the two ends. The CDR3 spans 14 residues. CDR3 nucleotides: TGTGCCAGCAGCATCGGGCTCTCTAATGAAAAACTGTTTTTT. It translates to CASSIGLSNEKLFF. Together with reference TRBV7-8 and TRBJ1-4, the CDR3 gives the full variable domain: GAGVSQSPRYKVAKRGQDVALRCDPISGHVSLFWYQQALGQGPEFLTYFQNEAQLDKSGLPSDRFFAERPEGSVSTLKIQRTQQEDSAVYLCASSIGLSNEKLFFGSGTQLSVL.

The chain employs TRBV7-9 and TRBJ2-7; 10 bases align to TRBD2. This CDR3 is 14 amino acids long. Losses at the gene ends were 4 bases for V and 3 bases for J; bases not matched to a gene: 3. Per the germline V gene, CDR1 is SEHNR and CDR2 is FQNEAQ (reference sequence). The CDR3 DNA reads as TGTGCCAGCAGCTCGGGACTAGCGTACTACGAGCAGTACTTC. It codes for CASSSGLAYYEQYF.

This clonotype was found a few times. V is TRBV9 and J is TRBJ2-7; TRBD1 is a possible D gene (6 bases). Germline loops: CDR1 SGDLS, CDR2 YYNGEE. The CDR3 runs to 16 residues. The ends were cut back, 4 bases at V and 2 bases at J, with 19 bases in the middle. CDR3 nucleotides: TGTGCCAGCAGCCAGACCCCGACAGGCATTACCTACGAGCAGTACTTC. Translation: CASSQTPTGITYEQYF. Based on the CDR3 plus reference TRBV9 and TRBJ2-7, the full variable domain is DSGVTQTPKHLITATGQRVTLRCSPRSGDLSVYWYQQSLDQGLQFLIQYYNGEERAKGNILERFSAQQFPDLHSELNLSSLELGDSALYFCASSQTPTGITYEQYFGPGTRLTVT.

This clonotype was counted many times. The chain uses TRBV20-1 and TRBJ2-1; TRBD2 aligns across 12 bases. The germline V gene encodes CDR1 DFQATT and CDR2 SNEGSKA (reference sequence). V shed 5 bases, J shed 3 bases, and the junction held 5 bases outside the gene matches. The CDR3 has 15 residues. CDR3 amino acids: CSAPRTSGDYNEQFF. Written as DNA, the CDR3 is TGCAGTGCTCCACGGACTAGCGGGGACTACAATGAGCAGTTCTTC.

This clonotype was detected only a few times. V usage is TRBV12-3 or TRBV12-4 and J usage is TRBJ1-1; TRBD1 matches at 8 bases. V dropped 10 bases and J dropped 3; count of bases not matched to a gene: 10. The length of the CDR3 is 14 residues. The DNA for the CDR3 is TGTGCCACCGTTTTCAGGGGGCTGTACACTGAAGCTTTCTTT. Its protein product is CATVFRGLYTEAFF.

The CDR3 bases are TGTGCCAGCAGCCCCTGGTCAGGGCGCACTGAAGCTTTCTTT. It translates to CASSPWSGRTEAFF. The chain links TRBV7-3 to TRBJ1-1; perhaps TRBD1 as D (5 bases). CDR3 size: 14 residues. V was shortened by 5 bases and J by 4 bases, with 14 bases between the two germline ends. Germline CDR1 and CDR2: SGHTA and FQGTGA.

Details on this clonotype: Just one base apart from a much larger clone, this may be a read error. This chain connects TRBV12-3 or TRBV12-4 to TRBJ1-5; a weak D match, TRBD1 (7 bases). Near its end, the DNA agrees better with TRBJ2-3, so the J call may be wrong. The CDR3 consists of 13 residues. The CDR3 nucleotides are TGTGCCAGCAGGACAGGGAGGAATCAGCCCCAGTATTTT. Translating gives CASRTGRNQPQYF.

This clonotype turned up a few times. V usage is TRBV2 and J usage is TRBJ2-2; 8 nucleotides agree with TRBD2. Per the germline V gene, CDR1 is SNHLY and CDR2 is FYNNEI. The CDR3 totals 15 residues. V dropped 7 bases and J dropped 0; count of bases not matched to a gene: 4. The CDR3: CASKERGSNTGELFF. For the CDR3, the DNA is TGTGCCAGCAAGGAGCGGGGGTCGAACACCGGGGAGCTGTTTTTT.

The chain uses TRBV6-5 and TRBJ1-2; 9 nucleotides align to TRBD1. The trim removed 5 bases at V and 8 bases at J, leaving 15 bases unmatched. The CDR3 sequence is 16 residues long. The germline V gene encodes CDR1 MNHEY and CDR2 SVGAGI. CDR3 nucleotides: TGTGCCAGCAGTCCTCCGGGACAGGGCGCCCAGTTGGGCTACACCTTC. It yields the protein CASSPPGQGAQLGYTF.

V usage is TRBV2 and J usage is TRBJ1-4; TRBD1 matches 7 bases. Germline CDR1 and CDR2: SNHLY and FYNNEI. The V and J ends lost 8 bases and 4 bases, in that order; junction bases with no gene match: 7. This CDR3 is 14 amino acids long. CDR3 sequence: CASAGGWGNEKLFF. In DNA form, the CDR3 reads TGTGCCAGCGCAGGGGGATGGGGTAATGAAAAACTGTTTTTT.

About this clonotype: A read error may account for a junction end that differs from germline. Written as DNA, the CDR3 is TGTGCCAGCAGGGAAAGGGGGGCTAGCGGGGTTACCGGGGAGCTGTTATTT. Translation gives CASRERGASGVTGELLF. This chain joins TRBV4-2 and TRBJ2-2; 9 positions agree with TRBD2. CDR1 and CDR2 from the germline V gene are LGHNA and YNFKEQ. The CDR3 runs to 17 residues.

This clonotype has just a few counts. V gene TRBV5-1 combines with J gene TRBJ1-1, with a possible D match to TRBD1 (6 bases). CDR3 length: 14 amino acids. From germline, CDR1 is SGHRS and CDR2 YFSETQ. Trimming removed 3 bases from V and 3 bases from J, with 12 bases in between. In DNA form, the CDR3 reads TGCGCCAGCAGCTCGGGGGGCGGAGACACTGAAGCTTTCTTT. Encoded protein: CASSSGGGDTEAFF.

V is TRBV3-1 and J is TRBJ1-3; TRBD1 is a possible D gene (5 bases). In germline, CDR1 is LGHDT, CDR2 YNNKEL (reference sequence). V gave up 2 bases and J gave up 2 bases, with 10 bases separating them. CDR3 length: 15 amino acids. CDR3: CASSQYRGAGNTIYF. CDR3 sequence (DNA): TGTGCCAGCAGCCAATATCGGGGGGCTGGAAACACCATATATTTT.

There are a few counts of this clonotype. J is TRBJ1-1 and V is TRBV12-3 or TRBV12-4; no definite D call. The CDR3 runs 11 residues. V lost 5 bases to trimming and J lost 5 bases, with 6 bases between them. The CDR3 sequence: CASSGRTEAFF. Here the CDR3 DNA reads TGTGCCAGCAGTGGACGGACTGAAGCTTTCTTT.

This clonotype has only a few counts. This chain uses TRBV25-1 with TRBJ2-7, with no clear D. The CDR3 loop spans 10 amino acids. Trimming left V 3 bases short and J 6 bases short, with 3 bases between. The germline V gene has CDR1 MGHDK and CDR2 SYGVNS. CDR3: CASSDREQYF. CDR3 coding DNA: TGTGCCAGCAGTGATCGCGAGCAGTACTTC.

This rearrangement joins TRBV20-1 to TRBJ2-3; D is unresolved. The CDR3 spans 14 residues. The V and J ends lost 3 bases and 0 bases respectively, with 10 bases between them. Germline-derived CDR1 and CDR2 are DFQATT and SNEGSKA (reference sequence). DNA for the CDR3: TGCAGTGCTAGTAATGGTCCTAGCACAGATACGCAGTATTTT. Its protein is CSASNGPSTDTQYF.

There are many counts of this clonotype. The genes are TRBV28 and TRBJ1-3; D gene unclear. The CDR3 loop spans 15 amino acids. Per the germline V gene, CDR1 is MDHEN and CDR2 is SYDVKM. V shed 7 bases and J shed 4 bases, with 17 bases lying between them. This chain's CDR3 is CASIPRRGTGNTIYF. The CDR3 DNA sequence: TGTGCCAGCATTCCGAGGAGAGGTACCGGAAACACCATATATTTT.